This T cell receptor (beta chain) was captured in a study of T cells in Graves' hyperthyroidism and ophthalmopathy (dated by TCRdb to between 2018 and 2021). About the full investigation: Peripheral blood samples were taken at the time of initial diagnosis, prior to any treatment. The approximately 100 discovery patients were divided at random into training and test sets in a 7:3 ratio. The paper describes TCR Vbeta CDR3 sequencing of some 130 peripheral blood samples, made up of 40 to 45 ophthalmopathy patients, around 78 hyperthyroidism patients and 17 progressor patients. Prospective prediction of ophthalmopathy was tested in an independent validation cohort consisting of 18 hyperthyroidism patients and around 16 patients who later progressed to ophthalmopathy. A discovery cohort of roughly 100 patients, roughly 45 with Graves' ophthalmopathy and 57 with stable Graves' hyperthyroidism, was used to find distinguishing TCR V-J signatures. After sampling, hyperthyroidism patients received methimazole starting at 30 mg daily, and ophthalmopathy patients received high-dose intravenous methylprednisolone. The study also compared thyroid tissue and blood T-cell repertoires from roughly 6 Graves' hyperthyroidism patients.

In the case of this clonotype: The specificity of this receptor is unknown. The sample holds no much larger clone one base away, and base qualities are not on file.

Stable Graves' hyperthyroidism was defined as the absence of progression to ophthalmopathy over 18 months of follow-up. The hyperthyroidism patients were between 18 and 65 years old and newly diagnosed, with a disease duration of less than 2 months. Any patient with an uncontrolled infection, another autoimmune disease, pregnancy or lactation was excluded. Diagnoses were established on the basis of clinical symptoms, serum thyroxine and TRAb, thyroid ultrasound, and orbital computed tomography. PBMCs were separated from approximately 9.9 ml of fresh peripheral blood using Ficoll-Paque density gradient centrifugation. Total RNA was extracted with Trizol reagent, and quality was checked on an Agilent 2100 Bioanalyzer. The germline V gene specifies LGHNA as CDR1 and YSLEER as CDR2. V loses 2 bases, J loses 1 base, and the germline ends lie 11 bases apart. The CDR3 starts with the cysteine, ends with the phenylalanine, and has 16 residues. Just the 48-base CDR3 DNA is kept, in frame starting at base 1.

Results and caveats for the whole study, not just this receptor: Blood samples also contained most of the expanded thyroid clonotypes (frequency above 0.001), which suggests that blood repertoires may reflect thyroid immune responses. No statistical method was used to set the sample size in advance, and investigators knew the group allocation. In validation, the model predicted progression to ophthalmopathy a median of around 6.5 months before onset, with roughly 68% sensitivity and roughly 79% specificity. A model built on a 13 V-J signature distinguished ophthalmopathy from stable hyperthyroidism, reaching roughly 88% sensitivity and about 81% specificity in cross-validation and 80%/75% in testing.

The TCR beta CDR3 regions were amplified from RNA transcripts. For the first round of RT-PCR on the TCR CDR3, the HTBI primer set was used together with the Qiagen OneStep RT-PCR kit. Libraries were constructed in a second round of multiplex PCR, after which size selection and purification were performed. The libraries were sequenced on an Illumina HiSeq2000 using paired-end 100 bp reads. The authors' analysis ran thus. SOAPnuke was used to process the raw data, throwing out any read that contained adapters or uncalled bases, had a mean Phred below 15, or lacked an exact constant-primer or identifier match. COPE v1.2.5 was used to merge the high-quality paired reads, and each unique nucleotide sequence was defined as a clonotype. MiTCR v1.1 was used to align clonotypes to the IMGT TRBV, TRBD and TRBJ reference segments. Analysis was restricted to V-J combinations with a frequency above 0.0001, which covered 98% to 99.2% of repertoires. The TCS score was defined as the ratio of F50 (clonal expansion) to E x V (chaos), calculated using BLOSUM62-based TCRdist between CDR3 peptides within each V-J. Welch's t-statistics and random forest reduced roughly 530 V-J features to 13, which were used in a naive Bayes classifier (R e1071). The Morisita-Horn index was used to measure how similar the thyroid and blood repertoires were. TCRdb reworked the public reads: Q25 trimming with fastp, MiXCR clone assembly, productive beta chains retained. Records with the same CDR3 protein are collapsed into one entry carrying the most frequent genes and DNA. The V and J calls and clone size are TCRdb's, not the authors'. The sample has nearly 750,000 distinct CDR3 sequences on record, 30% to 40% of them singletons. The biggest ten clones account for less than 35% of the sample.

This receptor chain uses TRBV4-3 and TRBJ2-2; the D region may be TRBD1 or TRBD2, each matching 5 bases equally. The sequencing sample was made of blood. The receptor was derived from a woman in her thirties or forties with Graves' hyperthyroidism. The CDR3 is CASSQQHGGNTGELFF. The DNA sequence is TGCGCCAGCAGCCAACAACATGGGGGGAACACCGGGGAGCTGTTTTTT.